The text below deals with one T cell receptor (beta chain). The V gene lost 8 bases and the J gene lost 6 bases, with 10 bases spanning the gap. This CDR3 has 12 residues. The germline V gene encodes CDR1 SNHLY and CDR2 FYNNEI. Some clones are missing from TCRdb's copy, which holds only in-frame ones; the method was immunoSEQ multiplex PCR. The data hold tens of thousands of clones, with around 91% observed a single time. These data originate in a study of identifying expanded T cells in peripheral blood. This TCR came from a person aged 18-70 years in good health. The chain employs TRBV2 and TRBJ2-2; D is uncertain. The sequenced sample consisted of blood. The CDR3 region is CASSGGAGELFF. As DNA, the CDR3 is TGTGCCAGCTCAGGTGGGGCCGGGGAGCTGTTTTTT.